This passage covers 32 T cell receptor beta chains from one sample sequenced in a study of blood T cell repertoires in COVID-19. Method: immunoSEQ multiplex PCR; TCRdb's copy keeps in-frame clones and lacks some. The repertoire holds more than 200,000 clones, with about four fifths as singletons. Sequencing used peripheral blood. Receptors originate from a woman aged 35 to 49 with active or convalescent COVID-19.

The chain couples TRBV24-1 to TRBJ2-3; 8 bases line up with TRBD1. V shed 6 bases and J 5 bases; nucleotides not matched to a gene: 12. The CDR3 has 16 amino acids. Germline values: CDR1 KGHDR, CDR2 SFDVKD. The CDR3 region has the DNA TGTGCCACCAGTAACCATCCGGGACAGGCACAAGATACGCAGTATTTT. It yields the protein CATSNHPGQAQDTQYF.

Only one count was recorded for this clone. The gene calls are TRBV1 and TRBJ1-5; the table's D call of TRBD1 was not tested on the DNA. TRBV1 is a documented pseudogene. The CDR3 covers 16 residues. The CDR3 here is CTSSPLRGGNNQPQHF. The CDR3 DNA follows: TGCACCAGCAGCCCTCTGAGAGGGGGCAACAATCAGCCCCAGCATTTT.

The rearrangement uses TRBV3-1 (or the pseudogene TRBV3-2) and TRBJ1-1, with D hard to call. The germline V and J ends were trimmed by 4 bases and 2 bases, with 17 bases remaining between them. This CDR3 is 16 amino acids long. Per the germline V gene, CDR1 is LGHDT and CDR2 is YNNKEL (reference sequence). This CDR3 is CASSPSYGGRNTEAFF. Here the CDR3 DNA reads TGTGCCAGCAGCCCCTCTTACGGCGGAAGAAACACTGAAGCTTTCTTT.

V and J are TRBV6-5 and TRBJ1-2; TRBD1 aligns across 12 bases. This CDR3 is built from 16 residues. Germline assignment: CDR1 MNHEY and CDR2 SVGAGI. The V and J ends lost 4 bases and 7 bases, in that order; junction bases with no gene match: 10. In DNA form, the CDR3 reads TGTGCCAGCAGTTTGGGACAGGGGGCTTACGTGAGTGGCTACACCTTC. This codes for CASSLGQGAYVSGYTF.

The chain links TRBV27 to TRBJ1-5; D gene ambiguous. The CDR3 sequence is 14 residues long. V shed 5 bases and J shed 2 bases, with 10 bases lying between them. Looked up from germline, CDR1 is MNHEY and CDR2 is SMNVEV (reference sequence). CDR3 sequence (DNA): TGTGCCAGCAGTGCCCGACTTGGCAATCAGCCCCAGCATTTT. It encodes CASSARLGNQPQHF.

The chain is built from TRBV4-2 and TRBJ2-3; D gene ambiguous. Germline assignment: CDR1 LGHNA and CDR2 YNFKEQ. The CDR3 is 14 residues long. Trimming removed 1 base at V and 0 bases at J, with 5 bases between. CDR3 sequence (DNA): TGTGCCAGCAGCCAAGGCACTAGCACAGATACGCAGTATTTT. Amino acid sequence: CASSQGTSTDTQYF.

The chain employs TRBV27 and TRBJ2-1; the match to TRBD2 covers 8 bases. This CDR3 comprises 16 residues. Trimming at V came to 4 bases and at J to 9 bases, leaving 14 bases not matched to a gene. Germline V lookup: CDR1 MNHEY, CDR2 SMNVEV (reference sequence). The CDR3 protein is CASSSLPGGAQSEQFF. Here the CDR3 DNA reads TGTGCCAGCAGTTCCCTCCCCGGGGGGGCCCAGAGTGAGCAGTTCTTC.

The sample holds a few counts of this clone. The chain carries TRBV6-1 and TRBJ2-5; 7 bases match TRBD2. The germline CDR1 and CDR2 sequences are MNHNS and SASEGT. The CDR3 runs 13 residues. J was trimmed by 5 bases and V by 7 bases; bases with no gene match: 7. For the CDR3, the DNA is TGTGCCAGCAACCAGCGGGAAGATGAGACCCAGTACTTC. It specifies CASNQREDETQYF.

This clone appeared once. The rearrangement links TRBV9 to TRBJ2-3; TRBD2 might be the D (5 bases). Germline-derived CDR1 and CDR2 are SGDLS and YYNGEE. The CDR3 extends over 15 amino acids. V gave up 0 bases and J gave up 6 bases, with 14 bases separating them. Written as DNA, the CDR3 is TGTGCCAGCAGCGTAGTGATGGGGAGAACGGATACGCAGTATTTT. Residues: CASSVVMGRTDTQYF.

The chain recombines TRBV2 with TRBJ2-7; TRBD2 aligns across 12 bases. The CDR3 extends over 14 amino acids. The V gene end was trimmed by 6 bases and the J gene end by 3 bases; junction bases not matched to a gene: 3. The germline V gene encodes CDR1 SNHLY and CDR2 FYNNEI. DNA for the CDR3: TGTGCCAGCAGCGGACTAGCGGGGAACTACGAGCAGTACTTC. Its protein product is CASSGLAGNYEQYF.

Notes on this clone: Relative to the germline gene, one junction end is altered; a read error may explain this. The chain links TRBV11-3 to TRBJ1-2; D may be TRBD1 (5 bases). CDR1 and CDR2 (germline): SGHNT, YENEEA. This CDR3 spans 13 amino acids. CDR3 bases: TGTGCCAGCAGCTTAGATCTTTCCACGCGGAGGGGCTTC. Translating gives CASSLDLSTRRGF.

The chain joins TRBV4-3 to TRBJ1-6, with D possibly matching TRBD1 (5 bases). Trimming shortened V by 2 bases and J by 7 bases, and 12 bases separated the two germline ends. Germline CDR1 LGHNA, CDR2 YSLEER. The CDR3 is 15 residues long. CDR3 residues: CASSQSARENSPLHF. CDR3 coding DNA: TGCGCCAGCAGCCAATCGGCCAGGGAAAATTCACCCCTCCACTTT.

This chain joins TRBV7-9 and TRBJ1-4; TRBD1 agrees at 8 bases. Germline lookup yields CDR1 SEHNR and CDR2 FQNEAQ (reference sequence). The CDR3 runs to 14 residues. Unmatched junction bases numbered 7, after V lost 5 bases and J lost 8 bases. The CDR3 region has the DNA TGTGCCAGCAGCCGAGACAGGGGTGAAGAAAAACTGTTTTTT. Translated: CASSRDRGEEKLFF.

Here the CDR3 DNA reads TGTGCCAGCAGCTTAGGGTCGGGGTATGCTTTCTTT. Residues: CASSLGSGYAFF. The V call is TRBV11-2, the J call TRBJ1-1; no definite D call. The CDR3 totals 12 residues. Germline V gives CDR1 SGHAT, CDR2 FQNNGV. With 1 base removed from V and 11 bases from J, the gap between germline ends came to 11 bases.

In this sample, this clone turned up once. This chain joins TRBV5-1 and TRBJ1-5, with a tentative D call TRBD1 (5 bases). The CDR3 consists of 14 residues. V was pared by 1 base and J by 6 bases, with 11 bases between. Germline V gene sequence: CDR1 SGHRS, CDR2 YFSETQ. This CDR3 reads CASSLRAGLQPQHF. CDR3 nucleotides: TGCGCCAGCAGCTTGCGGGCAGGGCTTCAGCCCCAGCATTTT.

The gene calls are TRBV3-1 (or the pseudogene TRBV3-2) and TRBJ2-7; 9 bases match TRBD2. CDR1 LGHDT and CDR2 YNNKEL come from the germline V gene (reference sequence). This CDR3 contains 19 residues. After removal of 2 bases from V and 3 bases from J, the junction contained 17 bases not matched to a gene. Written as DNA, the CDR3 is TGTGCCAGCAGCCAAAATACGAGACTAGCGGCCCTCTTAAGCTACGAGCAGTACTTC. Its translation is CASSQNTRLAALLSYEQYF.

The chain couples TRBV30 to TRBJ2-5, with D unresolved. This CDR3 is built from 12 residues. Germline CDR1 GTSNPN, CDR2 SVGIG (reference sequence). With 3 bases removed from V and 1 base from J, the gap between germline ends came to 6 bases. The CDR3 loop reads CAWSPFQETQYF. In nucleotides, the CDR3 is TGTGCCTGGAGCCCATTCCAAGAGACCCAGTACTTC.

The chain carries TRBV19 and TRBJ2-5; 12 bases line up with TRBD2. The germline V gene encodes CDR1 LNHDA and CDR2 SQIVND (reference sequence). The CDR3 is 16 residues long. Unmatched junction bases numbered 7, after V lost 6 bases and J lost 2 bases. CDR3 residues: CASSYLGTSGQETQYF. The CDR3 nucleotides read TGTGCCAGTAGCTACCTCGGGACTAGCGGGCAAGAGACCCAGTACTTC.

V gene TRBV5-1 combines with J gene TRBJ1-6, with TRBD1 as a possible D gene (6 bases). Germline V gene sequence: CDR1 SGHRS, CDR2 YFSETQ. The CDR3 is made up of 15 amino acids. The V and J ends lost 0 bases and 9 bases respectively, with 13 bases between them. The CDR3 DNA sequence: TGCGCCAGCAGCTTGGGAGGACAGCGAAGTTCACCCCTCCACTTT. Amino acid sequence: CASSLGGQRSSPLHF.

The chain uses TRBV29-1 and TRBJ2-1; 8 nucleotides agree with TRBD2. The CDR3 length is 15 residues. Germline lookup yields CDR1 SQVTM and CDR2 ANQGSEA. After removal of 3 bases from V and 2 bases from J, the junction contained 6 bases not matched to a gene. DNA for the CDR3: TGCAGCGTTGACCGTAGCGGGGACCCCTACAATGAGCAGTTCTTC. It codes for CSVDRSGDPYNEQFF.

This chain uses TRBV25-1 with TRBJ2-1; D remains ambiguous. Germline V gives CDR1 MGHDK, CDR2 SYGVNS. V gave up 2 bases and J gave up 1 base, with 15 bases separating them. This CDR3 is built from 17 residues. For the CDR3, the DNA is TGTGCCAGCAGTGAAAAGGCCCTAGGTCTTTCCTACAATGAGCAGTTCTTC. This encodes CASSEKALGLSYNEQFF.

The V and J genes are TRBV6-5 and TRBJ1-2; D not resolved. CDR3 size: 13 residues. Trimming removed 3 bases at V and 3 bases at J, with 8 bases between. The germline V gene encodes CDR1 MNHEY and CDR2 SVGAGI. CDR3 protein: CASSYHRDYGYTF. CDR3 coding DNA: TGTGCCAGCAGTTATCACAGAGACTATGGCTACACCTTC.

The chain employs TRBV27 and TRBJ1-5, with D possibly matching TRBD1 (6 bases). Germline V CDR1 and CDR2: MNHEY, SMNVEV (reference sequence). With 6 bases removed from V and 1 base from J, the gap between germline ends came to 19 bases. The CDR3 sequence is 17 residues long. This CDR3 reads CASSTRVWGQSNQPQHF. CDR3 bases: TGTGCCAGCAGCACTAGGGTCTGGGGACAAAGCAATCAGCCCCAGCATTTT.

The chain couples TRBV5-4 to TRBJ1-2, with D possibly matching TRBD1 (5 bases). The CDR3 consists of 13 residues. Germline V lookup: CDR1 SGHNT, CDR2 YYREEE (reference sequence). V lost 5 bases and J lost 8, with 16 bases in between. CDR3: CASRGQGKVGYTF. The CDR3 region has the DNA TGTGCCAGCAGGGGGCAGGGCAAAGTCGGCTACACCTTC. Drawing the rest from reference TRBV5-4 and TRBJ1-2, the complete variable domain is ETGVTQSPTHLIKTRGQQVTLRCSSQSGHNTVSWYQQALGQGPQFIFQYYREEENGRGNFPPRFSGLQFPNYSSELNVNALELDDSALYLCASRGQGKVGYTFGSGTRLTVV.

The chain employs TRBV19 and TRBJ1-5; 7 bases align to TRBD1. This CDR3 has 14 residues. Per germline, CDR1 LNHDA and CDR2 SQIVND (reference sequence). The V and J ends lost 7 bases and 6 bases, in that order; junction bases with no gene match: 9. CDR3 in amino acids: CASIPRGFGQPQHF. CDR3 in DNA: TGTGCCAGTATCCCCAGGGGGTTCGGTCAGCCCCAGCATTTT.

This clone was found a few times. The chain carries TRBV11-2 and TRBJ1-2, with 8 positions matching TRBD1. This CDR3 has 16 residues. The germline V gene has CDR1 SGHAT and CDR2 FQNNGV. V dropped 5 bases and J dropped 3; count of bases not matched to a gene: 11. DNA for the CDR3: TGTGCCAGCAGCCCTCTCGGGTCAGGGGGCGACTATGGCTACACCTTC. Translated, it gives CASSPLGSGGDYGYTF.

V usage is TRBV19 and J usage is TRBJ2-3, with a weak D call TRBD2 (5 bases). The CDR3 is 14 residues long. Germline V gene data show CDR1 as LNHDA and CDR2 as SQIVND (reference sequence). V dropped 3 bases and J dropped 2 bases, with 9 bases sitting between them. The DNA of the CDR3 is TGTGCCAGTAGTATGCCGGGAAACACAGATACGCAGTATTTT. It encodes CASSMPGNTDTQYF.

The V and J genes are TRBV10-3 and TRBJ2-7; 7 bases map to TRBD1. The germline gives CDR1 ENHRY, CDR2 SYGVKD. V lost 8 bases to trimming and J lost 2 bases; unmatched junction nucleotides: 3. The CDR3 length is 12 residues. CDR3 nucleotides: TGTGCCATCGGGACAGCGACCTACGAGCAGTACTTC. Protein product: CAIGTATYEQYF.

CDR3 sequence: CASSFSGQGYTF. In DNA form, the CDR3 reads TGTGCCAGCAGTTTTTCAGGGCAGGGCTACACCTTC. The gene calls are TRBV12-3 or TRBV12-4 and TRBJ1-2; D is possibly TRBD1 (5 bases). This CDR3 comprises 12 residues. Trimming stripped 3 bases from V and 8 bases from J, with 10 bases between.

The rearrangement links TRBV28 to TRBJ1-5; the match to TRBD1 covers 7 bases. This CDR3 comprises 16 residues. J gave up 1 base and V 7 bases, and 10 bases lay outside the gene matches. CDR1 is MDHEN, CDR2 SYDVKM, per germline. This CDR3 reads CASTADRAYSNQPQHF. The CDR3 region has the DNA TGTGCCAGCACGGCCGACAGGGCATACAGCAATCAGCCCCAGCATTTT.

The chain couples TRBV7-9 to TRBJ1-1, with a weak D call TRBD1 (6 bases). The germline V gene has CDR1 SEHNR and CDR2 FQNEAQ (reference sequence). The CDR3 sequence is 14 residues long. Trimming left V 1 base short and J 5 bases short, with 11 bases between. CDR3 sequence: CASSLVPGATEAFF. CDR3 sequence (DNA): TGTGCCAGCAGCTTAGTTCCAGGGGCGACTGAAGCTTTCTTT.

Regarding this clone: The sample contains more than one DNA sequence encoding this CDR3. V and J are TRBV5-1 and TRBJ2-2; D is uncertain. V was clipped by 3 bases and J by 3 bases, with 3 bases between them. Germline V gives CDR1 SGHRS, CDR2 YFSETQ. This CDR3 has 12 amino acids. This CDR3 is CASSSDTGELFF. The CDR3 coding sequence is TGCGCCAGCAGCTCCGACACCGGGGAGCTGTTTTTT.